This is a list of T cell receptor beta chains from one sample in a study of metastatic and nonmetastatic thyroid tumors. TCRdb re-called the PCR reads via MiXCR. The repertoire has around 15,000 clones, 26% of them found once; the top ten carry approximately 22%. The sequenced sample was tumor tissue. These TCRs come from a female donor with papillary thyroid cancer or a benign thyroid nodule (not recorded which). Some clones in this sample may be carry-over from other donors' samples. The conserved cysteine and the conserved F or W are not part of the CDR3 here. Clone size appears in some rows only: once, few, many, or a class for an expanded clone.

TRBV20-1 | few | SAREQVGILTHNEQF
TRBV28 | few | ASRPQTVIFANYGYT
TRBV11-2 | - | ASSRTSGGTNTGELF
TRBV20-1 | many | SARSQREGYEQY
TRBV27 | - | ASSFTGAYSSPLH
TRBV6-4 | many | ASSDSSTEPGNTIY
TRBV24-1 | many | ATSDLQSSGANVLT
TRBV19 | - | ASSTGTGRSTDTQY
TRBV12-3/TRBV12-4 | few | ASTPFMGLIHEQY
TRBV7-2 | medium-sized | ASSPTGFTDTQY
TRBV11-3 | - | ASSLAQGRTEAF
TRBV6-1 | large | ASTQGGGYHSNYGYT
TRBV6-1 | - | ASIIPLILAGVDEQY
TRBV7-9 | - | ASSPRGPDTQY
TRBV5-5 | many | ASSHSEVGYTEAF
TRBV15 | - | ATRIDRDVSGELF
TRBV29-1 | many | SELRTGATDTQY
TRBV6-1 | many | ASSSGHLSSYEQY
TRBV30 | many | AWRSRASDTQY
TRBV30 | - | AWTPQYNEQF
TRBV6-1 | few | ASSLQSQVGNNEQF
TRBV11-3 | - | ASSLIRAPYEQY
TRBV18 | few | ASSPGQVFYGYT
TRBV11-1 | - | ASKVGLTYNEQF
TRBV30 | - | AWRQQGWMSHGYT
TRBV5-1 | - | ASSWDSLNTEAF
TRBV6-1 | many | ASSLLGGLGTQY
TRBV5-1 | - | ASSFYRIGYT
TRBV3-1 | many | ASSPRGANYGYT
TRBV20-1 | - | SAKSQREGYEQY
TRBV12-3/TRBV12-4 | few | ASSTAPGQVAGDQY
TRBV3-1 | medium-sized | ASSLGRALSSYEQY
TRBV6-1 | medium-sized | ASTPDRITDTQY
TRBV6-2/TRBV6-3 | - | ASSSPSGRLSQETQY
TRBV5-1 | many | ASSGDAYNEQF
TRBV12-3/TRBV12-4 | many | ASSLTISYNEQF
TRBV6-1 | - | ASSVGVGYEQY
TRBV5-5 | medium-sized | ASSLWGTPRDTQY
TRBV20-1 | - | SPRGNGNTIY
TRBV11-2 | - | ASSLGGADERGSYEQY
TRBV19 | few | ASQTGNYGYT
TRBV12-3/TRBV12-4 | many | ASSFSLAGLHEQY
TRBV12-3/TRBV12-4 | many | ASSFILADNEQF
TRBV11-2 | - | ASSSYMVRGNYGYT
TRBV11-1 | once | ASNTNLRAVTGDTQY
TRBV3-1 | many | ASSQGAALNQPQH
TRBV9 | - | ASSAGVGSNQHQH
TRBV6-6 | many | ASSYSGGHTQY
TRBV28 | - | ASKSGEDTQY